This T cell receptor (beta chain) came from a study of T cell repertoires in cytomegalovirus infection (dated by TCRdb to about 2019). For the study in its entirety: Donor HLA type was relevant to the analysis, because carriage of CMV infection together with the matching HLA type was indicated by public TCR beta signatures. General findings and caveats noted by the study authors: Carriers of CMV infection plus the relevant HLA type were discriminated by the cumulative frequency of public TCR beta family members in the study cohort and in an independent roughly 380-donor cohort. The ex vivo response was dominated by HLA-C-restricted CMV-specific TCR beta clonotypes, which also provided the single most frequent clonotype in two of eight donors.

TCRdb lists the instrument as Illumina HiSeq 1500. TCRdb redid the processing of the public reads, applying fastp at Q25 and MiXCR, and retained in-frame beta chains. Each record represents a unique CDR3 protein, reported with the most common genes and DNA among its rows. This sample comprises approximately 500,000 distinct CDR3 sequences, about 17% of them detected only once. The ten largest account for 20% to 30% of the sample. V is cut by 1 base and J by 1 base, and the space between the germline ends is 7 bases. The CDR3 has 14 amino acids, counting the end cysteine and phenylalanine. The DNA shown is the 42-base CDR3, in frame from base 1. CDR1 and CDR2 are drawn from the germline V gene (reference sequence): SEHNR, FQNEAQ. This clonotype was observed a handful of times. What antigen it recognizes has not been identified. Base qualities are not at hand, and no much larger clone is one base apart.

The V and J segments used are TRBV7-9 and TRBJ2-5, with no D gene named confidently. This clonotype originated in a human donor in good health (CMV status not recorded). Some clones in this sample may be carry-over from other donors' samples. The sequenced material came from CD8+ T cells from PBMCs. Here the CDR3 is given as CASSLGPAQETQYF. DNA sequence: TGTGCCAGCAGCTTAGGGCCAGCCCAAGAGACCCAGTACTTC.